This TCR beta chain was captured by sequencing in a study of blood T cell repertoires in COVID-19. Whole-study context: The origin of the acute and convalescent COVID-19 samples was the United States, Italy and Spain. Nucleic acid was either cDNA or gDNA, and it came from T cells, B-cell-depleted T cells, or PBMCs.

Authors' analysis steps: Reference gene primer amplification yielded estimated nucleated cell counts. Sequencing used immunoSEQ multiplex PCR; TCRdb keeps in-frame clones, though not all of them. V and J calls plus clone size are reproduced from that table; the DNA served to infer D and trimming. The sample yields under 200,000 clones, 65% to 80% seen once. This clone was detected once. The sequence derives from a man in his fifties or sixties with acute or convalescent COVID-19. The source material was peripheral blood.

Here the CDR3 reads CASSEDPHATYGYTF. DNA of the CDR3: TGTGCCAGCAGTGAAGACCCGCACGCTACCTATGGCTACACCTTC. The chain recombines TRBV6-1 with TRBJ1-2; D gene unclear. The CDR3 loop spans 15 amino acids. From germline, CDR1 is MNHNS and CDR2 SASEGT. V was clipped by 1 base and J by 4 bases, with 13 bases between them.